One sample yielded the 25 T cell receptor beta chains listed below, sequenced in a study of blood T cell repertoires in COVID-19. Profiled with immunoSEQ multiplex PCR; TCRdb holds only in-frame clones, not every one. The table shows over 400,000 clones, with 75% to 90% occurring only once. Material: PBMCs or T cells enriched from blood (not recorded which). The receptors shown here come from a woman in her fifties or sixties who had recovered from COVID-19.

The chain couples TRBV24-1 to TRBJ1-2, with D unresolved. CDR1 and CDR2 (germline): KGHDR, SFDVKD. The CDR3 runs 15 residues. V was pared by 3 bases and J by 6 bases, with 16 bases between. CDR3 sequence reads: CATSDPTEGGNGYTF. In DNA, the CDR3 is TGTGCCACCAGTGATCCGACCGAGGGAGGGAATGGCTACACCTTC.

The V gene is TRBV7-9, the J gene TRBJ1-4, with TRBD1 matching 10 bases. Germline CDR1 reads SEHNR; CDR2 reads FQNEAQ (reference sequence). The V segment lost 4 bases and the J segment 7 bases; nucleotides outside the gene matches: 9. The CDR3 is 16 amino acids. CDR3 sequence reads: CASSSPRQGAGEKLFF. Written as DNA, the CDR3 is TGTGCCAGCAGCTCCCCCCGACAGGGGGCAGGTGAAAAACTGTTTTTT.

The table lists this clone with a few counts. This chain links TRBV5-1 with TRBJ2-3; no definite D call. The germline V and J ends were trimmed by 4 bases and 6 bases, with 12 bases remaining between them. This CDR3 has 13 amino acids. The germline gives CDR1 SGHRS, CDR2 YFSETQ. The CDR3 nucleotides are TGCGCCAGCAGCCTCACGGTCGGGGATACGCAGTATTTT. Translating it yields CASSLTVGDTQYF.

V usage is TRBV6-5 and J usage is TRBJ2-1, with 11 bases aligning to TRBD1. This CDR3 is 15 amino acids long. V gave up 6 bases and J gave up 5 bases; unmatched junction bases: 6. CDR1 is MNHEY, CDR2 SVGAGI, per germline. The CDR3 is CASRLLDRGHNEQFF. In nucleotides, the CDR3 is TGTGCCAGCAGACTTCTGGACAGGGGGCACAATGAGCAGTTCTTC.

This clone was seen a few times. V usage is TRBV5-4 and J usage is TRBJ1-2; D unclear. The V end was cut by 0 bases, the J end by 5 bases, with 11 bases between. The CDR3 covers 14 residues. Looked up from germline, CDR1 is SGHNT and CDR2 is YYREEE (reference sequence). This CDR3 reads CASSLALNSYGYTF. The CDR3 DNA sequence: TGTGCCAGCAGCTTGGCCCTGAACAGTTATGGCTACACCTTC.

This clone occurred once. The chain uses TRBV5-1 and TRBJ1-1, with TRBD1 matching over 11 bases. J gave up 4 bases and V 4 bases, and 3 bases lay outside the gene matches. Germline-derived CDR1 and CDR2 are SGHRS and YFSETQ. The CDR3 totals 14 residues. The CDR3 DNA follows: TGCGCCAGCAGCCAGGGGACAGGGGGCACTGAAGCTTTCTTT. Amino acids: CASSQGTGGTEAFF.

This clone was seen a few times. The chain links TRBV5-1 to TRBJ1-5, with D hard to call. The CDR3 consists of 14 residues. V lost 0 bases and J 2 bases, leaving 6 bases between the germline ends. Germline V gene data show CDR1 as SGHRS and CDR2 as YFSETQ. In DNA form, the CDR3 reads TGCGCCAGCAGCTTGGGTCCAGGCAATCAGCCCCAGCATTTT. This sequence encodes CASSLGPGNQPQHF.

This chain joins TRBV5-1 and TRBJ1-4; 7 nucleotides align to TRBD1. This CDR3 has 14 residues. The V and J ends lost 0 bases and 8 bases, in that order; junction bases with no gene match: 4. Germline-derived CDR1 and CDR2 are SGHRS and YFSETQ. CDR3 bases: TGCGCCAGCAGCTTGGGTACAGGGGAAGAAAAACTGTTTTTT. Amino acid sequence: CASSLGTGEEKLFF.

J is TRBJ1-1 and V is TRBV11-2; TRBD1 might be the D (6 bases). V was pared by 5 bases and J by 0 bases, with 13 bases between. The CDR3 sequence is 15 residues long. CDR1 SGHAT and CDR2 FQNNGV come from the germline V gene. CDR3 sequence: CASSRTVGMNTEAFF. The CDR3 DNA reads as TGTGCCAGCAGCCGGACAGTCGGAATGAACACTGAAGCTTTCTTT.

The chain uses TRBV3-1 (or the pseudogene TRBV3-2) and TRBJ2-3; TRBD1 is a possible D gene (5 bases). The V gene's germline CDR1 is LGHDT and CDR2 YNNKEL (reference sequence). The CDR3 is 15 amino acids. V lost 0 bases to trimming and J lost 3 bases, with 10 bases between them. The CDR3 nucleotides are TGTGCCAGCAGCCAAGATTACCGACAGACAGATACGCAGTATTTT. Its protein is CASSQDYRQTDTQYF.

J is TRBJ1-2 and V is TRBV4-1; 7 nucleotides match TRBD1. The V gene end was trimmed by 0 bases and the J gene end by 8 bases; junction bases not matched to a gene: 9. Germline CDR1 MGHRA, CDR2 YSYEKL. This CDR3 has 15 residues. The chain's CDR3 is CASSQDRVRGDGYTF. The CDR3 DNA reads TGCGCCAGCAGCCAAGATAGGGTCAGGGGGGACGGCTACACCTTC.

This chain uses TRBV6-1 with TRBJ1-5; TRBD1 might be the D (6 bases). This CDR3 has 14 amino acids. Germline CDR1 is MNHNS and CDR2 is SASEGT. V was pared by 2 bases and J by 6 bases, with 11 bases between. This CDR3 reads CASSELGARQPQHF. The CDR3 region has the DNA TGTGCCAGCAGTGAATTGGGGGCACGTCAGCCCCAGCATTTT.

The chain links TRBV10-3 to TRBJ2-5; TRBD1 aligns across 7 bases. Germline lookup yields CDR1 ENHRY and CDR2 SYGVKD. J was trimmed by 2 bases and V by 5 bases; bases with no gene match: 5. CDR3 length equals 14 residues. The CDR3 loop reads CAISTTGSQETQYF. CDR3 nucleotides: TGTGCCATCAGTACGACAGGGAGTCAAGAGACCCAGTACTTC.

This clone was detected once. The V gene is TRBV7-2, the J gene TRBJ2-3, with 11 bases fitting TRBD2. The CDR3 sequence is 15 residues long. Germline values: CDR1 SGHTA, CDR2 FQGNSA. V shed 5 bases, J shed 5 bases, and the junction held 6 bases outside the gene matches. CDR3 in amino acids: CASSRSGGALDTQYF. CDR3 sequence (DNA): TGTGCCAGCAGCCGTAGCGGGGGGGCTTTAGATACGCAGTATTTT. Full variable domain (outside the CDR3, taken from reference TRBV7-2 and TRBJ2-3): GAGVSQSPSNKVTEKGKDVELRCDPISGHTALYWYRQSLGQGLEFLIYFQGNSAPDKSGLPSDRFSAERTGGSVSTLTIQRTQQEDSAVYLCASSRSGGALDTQYFGPGTRLTVL.

CDR3 DNA: TGCAGCGTTGAAGATGTCTTACGACAGAACTATGGCTACACCTTC. This encodes CSVEDVLRQNYGYTF. V is TRBV29-1 and J is TRBJ1-2; tentative D call: TRBD1 (5 bases). The CDR3 runs to 15 residues. In germline, CDR1 is SQVTM, CDR2 ANQGSEA. The V end was cut by 0 bases, the J end by 2 bases, with 13 bases between.

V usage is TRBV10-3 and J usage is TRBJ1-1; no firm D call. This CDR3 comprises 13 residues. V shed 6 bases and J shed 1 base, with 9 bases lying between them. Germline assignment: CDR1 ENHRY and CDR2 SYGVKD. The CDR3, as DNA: TGTGCCATCAGCCCCGGGAAGAACACTGAAGCTTTCTTT. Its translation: CAISPGKNTEAFF.

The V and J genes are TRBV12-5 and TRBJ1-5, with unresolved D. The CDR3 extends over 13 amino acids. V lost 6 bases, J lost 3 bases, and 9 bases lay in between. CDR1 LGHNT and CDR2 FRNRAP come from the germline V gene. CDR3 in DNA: TGTGCTAGTGGGCCGCAGGTCAATCAGCCCCAGCATTTT. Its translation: CASGPQVNQPQHF.

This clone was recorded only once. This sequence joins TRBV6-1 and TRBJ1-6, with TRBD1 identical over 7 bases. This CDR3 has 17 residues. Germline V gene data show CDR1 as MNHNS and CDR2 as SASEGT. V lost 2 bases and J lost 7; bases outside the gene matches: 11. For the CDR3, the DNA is TGTGCCAGCAGTGAAAGGGGGCCAGAGGCGTGGAATTCACCCCTCCACTTT. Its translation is CASSERGPEAWNSPLHF.

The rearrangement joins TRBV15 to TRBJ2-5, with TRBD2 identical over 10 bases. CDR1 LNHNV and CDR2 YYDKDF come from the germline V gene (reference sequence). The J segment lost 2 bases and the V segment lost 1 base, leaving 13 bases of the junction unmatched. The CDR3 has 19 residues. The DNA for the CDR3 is TGTGCCACCAGCAGAGGGGGGACTAGCGTGAAGGTTGAACAAGAGACCCAGTACTTC. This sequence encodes CATSRGGTSVKVEQETQYF.

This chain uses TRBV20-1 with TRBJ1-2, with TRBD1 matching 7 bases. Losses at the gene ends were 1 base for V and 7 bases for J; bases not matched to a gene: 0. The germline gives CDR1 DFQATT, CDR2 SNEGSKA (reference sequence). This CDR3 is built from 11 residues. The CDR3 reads CSARGTGGYTF. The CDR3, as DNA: TGCAGTGCTAGAGGGACAGGTGGCTACACCTTC.

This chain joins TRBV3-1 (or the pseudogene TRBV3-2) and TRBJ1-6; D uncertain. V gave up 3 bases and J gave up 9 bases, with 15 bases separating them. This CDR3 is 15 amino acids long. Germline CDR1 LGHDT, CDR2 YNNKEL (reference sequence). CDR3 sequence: CASSHSGVIVSPLHF. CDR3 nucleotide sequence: TGTGCCAGCAGCCATTCCGGAGTTATCGTTTCACCCCTCCACTTT.

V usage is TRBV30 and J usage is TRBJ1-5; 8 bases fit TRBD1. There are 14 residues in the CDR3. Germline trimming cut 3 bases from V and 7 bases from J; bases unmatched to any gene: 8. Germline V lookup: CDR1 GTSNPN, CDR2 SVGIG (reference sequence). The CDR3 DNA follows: TGTGCCTGGAGCGCAGGGGGCGCGAGGCAGCCCCAGCATTTT. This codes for CAWSAGGARQPQHF. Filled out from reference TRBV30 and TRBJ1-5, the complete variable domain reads SQTIHQWPATLVQPVGSPLSLECTVEGTSNPNLYWYRQAAGRGLQLLFYSVGIGQISSEVPQNLSASRPQDRQFILSSKKLLLSDSGFYLCAWSAGGARQPQHFGDGTRLSIL.

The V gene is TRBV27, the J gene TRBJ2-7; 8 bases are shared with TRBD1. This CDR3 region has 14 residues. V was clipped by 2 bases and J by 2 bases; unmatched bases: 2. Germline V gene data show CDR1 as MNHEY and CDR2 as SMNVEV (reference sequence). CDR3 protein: CASSLTRGPYEQYF. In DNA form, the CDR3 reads TGTGCCAGCAGTTTAACCAGGGGGCCCTACGAGCAGTACTTC.

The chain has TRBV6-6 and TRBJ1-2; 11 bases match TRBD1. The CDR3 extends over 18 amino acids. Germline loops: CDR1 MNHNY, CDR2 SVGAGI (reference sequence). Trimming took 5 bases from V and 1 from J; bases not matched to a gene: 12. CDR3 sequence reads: CASSRPGQGDGRNYGYTF. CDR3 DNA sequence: TGTGCCAGCAGTCGCCCGGGACAGGGGGACGGACGTAACTATGGCTACACCTTC.

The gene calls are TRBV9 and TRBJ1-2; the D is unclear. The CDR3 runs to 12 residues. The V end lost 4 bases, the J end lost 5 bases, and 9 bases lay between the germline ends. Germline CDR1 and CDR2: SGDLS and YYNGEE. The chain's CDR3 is CASSPYGYGYTF. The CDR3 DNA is TGTGCCAGCAGCCCATACGGTTATGGCTACACCTTC.